This T cell receptor (beta chain) was retrieved from a study of blood T cell repertoires in COVID-19. On the study more broadly: Whether acute or convalescent, the COVID-19 samples came from the United States, Italy and Spain. Sources were T cells, B-cell-depleted T cells, or PBMCs; the material itself was cDNA or gDNA.

V was trimmed by 5 bases and J by 2 bases, leaving 16 bases between them. This CDR3 has 16 amino acids. Germline lookup yields CDR1 SNHLY and CDR2 FYNNEI. Sequencing was performed with immunoSEQ multiplex PCR; in TCRdb, only in-frame clones are kept and a portion is missing. There are 150,000 or so clones in the sample; roughly 77% occur only once, and around 9.9% lies in the top ten. The V and J genes are TRBV2 and TRBJ2-1; maybe TRBD1 (6 bases). The sequenced sample was peripheral blood. The clonotype originates from a human donor in a cohort sampled during active COVID-19. The CDR3 reads CASSSPLGGTYNEQFF. CDR3 nucleotide sequence: TGTGCCAGCAGTTCTCCCTTAGGGGGAACCTACAATGAGCAGTTCTTC.